This TCR beta chain was obtained from a study of response to subunit inactivated influenza vaccine (dated by TCRdb to about 2018). With respect to the entire study: To follow how T cells responded to a trivalent subunit inactivated influenza vaccine, the researchers relied on deep quantitative profiling of the T cell receptor repertoire. The research as a whole found: It was suggested by the authors that each seasonal influenza vaccination may recruit only a limited number of new T cells.

The CDR3 runs 13 amino acids, cysteine and phenylalanine included. The sequence is cut down to CDR3 DNA, 39 bases in frame from base 1. From the germline V gene (reference sequence), CDR1 is LNHDA and CDR2 is SQIVND. The junction shows trimming of 4 bases on V and 10 bases on J, plus 14 bases between the germline ends. Note on this clonotype: The specificity of this receptor is unknown. No clone much larger than this one lies a single base away; base qualities are absent.

To prepare the library, RT-PCR was applied. TCRdb shows the sequencer as Illumina HiSeq 2500. The raw public reads went through TCRdb reprocessing: fastp at Q25, MiXCR clone calling, in-frame beta chains kept. Here each entry gathers all rows of one CDR3 protein and keeps the most common genes and DNA. The sample table contains about 500,000 distinct CDR3 sequences; only one count was recorded for 15% to 20% of them. The ten largest clones take up 2.5% to 3.5% of the sample. The sample in question was CD4+ T cells sorted from PBMCs, obtained roughly 24 months after vaccination. The chain couples TRBV19 to TRBJ2-1; the D assignment is uncertain and may be TRBD1 or TRBD2, with 6 bases supporting each. This sequence was found in a man aged 50-75 years who received an inactivated influenza vaccine. Donor details come from another sample of the same person, matched by shared clones. The CDR3 amino acid sequence is: CASSRGAAGEQFF. The DNA is as follows: TGTGCCAGTAGTAGGGGGGCCGCTGGGGAGCAGTTCTTC.